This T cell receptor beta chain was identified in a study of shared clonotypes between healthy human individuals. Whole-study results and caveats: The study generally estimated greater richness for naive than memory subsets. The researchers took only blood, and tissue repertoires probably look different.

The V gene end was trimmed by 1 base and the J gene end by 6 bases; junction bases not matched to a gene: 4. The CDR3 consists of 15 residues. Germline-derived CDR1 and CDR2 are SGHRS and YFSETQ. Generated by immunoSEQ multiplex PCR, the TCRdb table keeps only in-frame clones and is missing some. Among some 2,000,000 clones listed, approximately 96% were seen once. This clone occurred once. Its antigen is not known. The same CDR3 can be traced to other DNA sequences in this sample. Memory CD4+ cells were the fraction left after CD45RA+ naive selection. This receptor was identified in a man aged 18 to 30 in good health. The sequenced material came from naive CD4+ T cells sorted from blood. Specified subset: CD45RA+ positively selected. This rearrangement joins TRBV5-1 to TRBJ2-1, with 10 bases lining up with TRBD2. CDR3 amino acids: CASSLSSGRVNEQFF. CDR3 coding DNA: TGCGCCAGCAGCTTGTCAAGCGGGAGGGTCAATGAGCAGTTCTTC.